What follows are 11 T cell receptor beta chains derived from one specimen sequenced in a study of T cell changes during pregnancy in multiple sclerosis. The table came from immunoSEQ multiplex PCR; TCRdb's copy has only in-frame clones and leaves some out. This table has about 92,000 clones, roughly 90% appearing once. This sample comprised peripheral blood, obtained in the first trimester of pregnancy. All receptors derive from a female donor with multiple sclerosis, enrolled in a pregnancy study.

The gene calls are TRBV27 and TRBJ1-2; a possible D gene is TRBD1 (5 bases). V was cut by 6 bases and J by 5 bases, with 19 bases left in between. The CDR3 loop spans 15 amino acids. Germline V gene lookup returns CDR1 MNHEY and CDR2 SMNVEV (reference sequence). The CDR3 region is CASSGGVPKEYGYTF. CDR3 nucleotides: TGTGCCAGCAGCGGGGGGGTGCCAAAGGAATATGGCTACACCTTC.

V gene TRBV27 combines with J gene TRBJ2-1, with TRBD2 matching 8 bases. Per the germline V gene, CDR1 is MNHEY and CDR2 is SMNVEV (reference sequence). CDR3 length: 17 amino acids. The J segment lost 3 bases and the V segment lost 6 bases, leaving 13 bases of the junction unmatched. CDR3 sequence reads: CASSILVSGTYYNEQFF. In DNA, the CDR3 is TGTGCCAGCAGCATACTGGTTAGCGGGACCTACTACAATGAGCAGTTCTTC.

V usage is TRBV19 and J usage is TRBJ1-1; D is perhaps TRBD1 (6 bases). Germline loops: CDR1 LNHDA, CDR2 SQIVND (reference sequence). This CDR3 has 14 residues. Trimming took off 5 bases at V and 5 bases at J, with 15 bases between the two ends. CDR3 protein: CASSVLPGQTEAFF. CDR3 in DNA: TGTGCCAGTAGTGTGCTCCCTGGACAGACTGAAGCTTTCTTT.

The chain employs TRBV18 and TRBJ2-1; 9 nucleotides match TRBD2. Looked up from germline, CDR1 is KGHSH and CDR2 is LQKENI. This CDR3 is built from 16 residues. J lost 4 bases, V lost 1 base, and 5 bases had no gene match. CDR3 DNA sequence: TGTGCCAGCTCACCACGACTAGCGGACAGATACAATGAGCAGTTCTTC. Amino acid sequence: CASSPRLADRYNEQFF.

This chain links TRBV18 with TRBJ2-5; TRBD2 matches at 9 bases. Germline CDR1 is KGHSH and CDR2 is LQKENI. This CDR3 comprises 15 residues. V shed 4 bases and J 5 bases; nucleotides not matched to a gene: 8. The CDR3 is CASSRERGARETQYF. Here the CDR3 DNA reads TGTGCCAGCTCACGTGAGCGGGGGGCGCGGGAGACCCAGTACTTC.

This clone was detected only once. The chain recombines TRBV4-3 with TRBJ1-5; D call uncertain. Trimming cost V 0 bases and J 7 bases, with 13 bases left between them. Germline loops: CDR1 LGHNA, CDR2 YSLEER. CDR3 length: 15 residues. CDR3 amino acids: CASSQDITGYQPQHF. CDR3 DNA: TGCGCCAGCAGCCAAGATATCACGGGATACCAGCCCCAGCATTTT.

This rearrangement joins TRBV5-4 to TRBJ2-1, with D unclear. This CDR3 comprises 11 residues. Germline V gene sequence: CDR1 SGHNT, CDR2 YYREEE (reference sequence). The V gene lost 3 bases and the J gene lost 6 bases, with 4 bases spanning the gap. Here the CDR3 reads CASSYSNEQFF. The CDR3 DNA follows: TGTGCCAGCAGCTACTCCAATGAGCAGTTCTTC.

V gene TRBV2 combines with J gene TRBJ1-1; D is ambiguous. The CDR3 runs to 11 residues. Deletions cut 8 bases from V and 2 bases from J, with 6 bases between. Germline CDR1 SNHLY, CDR2 FYNNEI. The CDR3 spells CASGGNTEAFF. In nucleotides, the CDR3 is TGTGCCAGCGGAGGAAACACTGAAGCTTTCTTT.

The chain recombines TRBV27 with TRBJ1-1; D gene unclear. Germline loops: CDR1 MNHEY, CDR2 SMNVEV (reference sequence). Trimming removed 0 bases from V and 2 bases from J, with 7 bases in between. The CDR3 covers 14 residues. CDR3 DNA sequence: TGTGCCAGCAGTTTATCCGGGGTTAACACTGAAGCTTTCTTT. Protein sequence: CASSLSGVNTEAFF.

The CDR3: CAWSTGVQETQYF. In DNA form, the CDR3 reads TGTGCCTGGAGTACAGGGGTTCAAGAGACCCAGTACTTC. This sequence joins TRBV30 and TRBJ2-5, with TRBD1 matching 7 bases. The CDR3 length is 13 residues. CDR1 GTSNPN and CDR2 SVGIG come from the germline V gene (reference sequence). Trimming removed 2 bases from V and 2 bases from J; junction bases left unmatched: 2.

J is TRBJ1-5 and V is TRBV30; 8 nucleotides line up with TRBD1. V shed 2 bases and J 6 bases; nucleotides not matched to a gene: 3. This CDR3 has 13 amino acids. Germline loops: CDR1 GTSNPN, CDR2 SVGIG (reference sequence). CDR3 nucleotide sequence: TGTGCCTGGAGTAACAGGGGGGGTCAGCCCCAGCATTTT. Its translation: CAWSNRGGQPQHF.